The 17 T cell receptor beta chains in this list originate from one sample, sequenced in a study of T cells in Graves' hyperthyroidism and ophthalmopathy. TCR beta CDR3 regions were amplified from RNA transcripts. The HTBI set primed first-round TCR CDR3 RT-PCR. TCRdb fed the multiplex PCR reads into MiXCR, producing one record per CDR3 protein. The table includes around 350,000 distinct CDR3 sequences, around 15% detected once. Sequencing was carried out using blood. The source is a woman aged 60-70 years with Graves' ophthalmopathy.

The chain combines TRBV5-6 with TRBJ2-3; 7 positions match TRBD1. The CDR3 totals 14 residues. Losses at the gene ends were 3 bases for V and 2 bases for J; bases not matched to a gene: 3. Germline lookup yields CDR1 SGHDT and CDR2 YYEEEE. Here the CDR3 DNA reads TGTGCCAGCAGCTGGACAGGAGCCACAGATACGCAGTATTTT. Translation: CASSWTGATDTQYF.

This clonotype was observed many times. V and J are TRBV7-9 and TRBJ1-5, with D unclear. The CDR3 covers 14 residues. V was trimmed by 3 bases and J by 3 bases, leaving 9 bases between them. Per germline, CDR1 SEHNR and CDR2 FQNEAQ (reference sequence). The CDR3 protein is CASSFGELNQPQHF. The CDR3, as DNA: TGTGCCAGCAGCTTCGGGGAGCTCAATCAGCCCCAGCATTTT.

The chain employs TRBV27 and TRBJ1-1; 7 bases map to TRBD1. V lost 4 bases and J lost 4; bases outside the gene matches: 15. This CDR3 has 17 residues. Germline assignment: CDR1 MNHEY and CDR2 SMNVEV (reference sequence). The CDR3 DNA reads as TGTGCCAGCAGTTCCTTCATGACAGGGTGGGGGACCACTGAAGCTTTCTTT. Its protein is CASSSFMTGWGTTEAFF.

This clonotype came up many times. The chain joins TRBV7-2 to TRBJ2-1; 12 bases align to TRBD1. This CDR3 comprises 16 residues. Trimming removed 0 bases from V and 7 bases from J; junction bases left unmatched: 4. Germline-derived CDR1 and CDR2 are SGHTA and FQGNSA. The CDR3 here is CASSLARDRGQNEQFF. The DNA for the CDR3 is TGTGCCAGCAGCTTAGCGCGGGACAGGGGGCAAAATGAGCAGTTCTTC.

There are many counts of this clonotype. The CDR3 sequence is CASSLSGREETQYF. The CDR3 region has the DNA TGCGCCAGCAGCTTAAGCGGGAGGGAAGAGACCCAGTACTTC. V gene TRBV5-1 combines with J gene TRBJ2-5; 10 nucleotides align to TRBD2. Per germline, CDR1 SGHRS and CDR2 YFSETQ. J was trimmed by 3 bases and V by 2 bases; bases with no gene match: 1. This CDR3 contains 14 residues. Looking up the rest from reference TRBV5-1 and TRBJ2-5 gives the full variable domain: KAGVTQTPRYLIKTRGQQVTLSCSPISGHRSVSWYQQTPGQGLQFLFEYFSETQRNKGNFPGRFSGRQFSNSRSEMNVSTLELGDSALYLCASSLSGREETQYFGPGTRLLVL.

This clonotype appeared many times. The chain is built from TRBV28 and TRBJ2-3, with D perhaps matching TRBD1 or TRBD2 (5 bases each). The germline V gene encodes CDR1 MDHEN and CDR2 SYDVKM. With 5 bases removed from V and 0 bases from J, the gap between germline ends came to 12 bases. The CDR3 spans 15 residues. CDR3 region: CASSTRGLSTDTQYF. The CDR3 bases are TGTGCCAGCAGTACGAGGGGTCTGAGCACAGATACGCAGTATTTT. Together with reference TRBV28 and TRBJ2-3, the CDR3 gives the full variable domain: DVKVTQSSRYLVKRTGEKVFLECVQDMDHENMFWYRQDPGLGLRLIYFSYDVKMKEKGDIPEGYSVSREKKERFSLILESASTNQTSMYLCASSTRGLSTDTQYFGPGTRLTVL.

This chain connects TRBV10-3 to TRBJ1-2, with a tentative D call TRBD1 (6 bases). V dropped 3 bases and J dropped 6 bases, with 11 bases sitting between them. Germline V gives CDR1 ENHRY, CDR2 SYGVKD. This CDR3 has 13 amino acids. The CDR3 nucleotides read TGTGCCATCAGTGAAGCAGGGGAACATGGCTACACCTTC. Its translation: CAISEAGEHGYTF.

This chain links TRBV12-3 or TRBV12-4 with TRBJ2-7; 7 positions match TRBD1. The J segment lost 3 bases and the V segment lost 5 bases, leaving 7 bases of the junction unmatched. The CDR3 is 14 residues long. Here the CDR3 reads CASSVNRGYYEQYF. CDR3 sequence (DNA): TGTGCCAGCAGTGTAAACAGGGGCTACTACGAGCAGTACTTC.

This clonotype was observed many times. V usage is TRBV28 and J usage is TRBJ2-2; TRBD2 matches at 9 bases. The trim removed 3 bases at V and 6 bases at J, leaving 2 bases unmatched. CDR1 and CDR2 from the germline V gene are MDHEN and SYDVKM. This CDR3 contains 14 residues. The CDR3 coding sequence is TGTGCCAGCAGTTTTGGCGGGAGGGCCGGGGAGCTGTTTTTT. It yields the protein CASSFGGRAGELFF.

In its sample, this clonotype was seen many times. The V gene is TRBV9, the J gene TRBJ2-3; D is unclear. With 2 bases removed from V and 3 bases from J, the gap between germline ends came to 13 bases. This CDR3 has 15 amino acids. The germline V gene encodes CDR1 SGDLS and CDR2 YYNGEE. The CDR3 bases are TGTGCCAGCAGCGTCCAGCCAAGCGAGACAGATACGCAGTATTTT. Protein sequence: CASSVQPSETDTQYF.

This clonotype showed up just a few times. This sequence joins TRBV9 and TRBJ1-4; perhaps TRBD1 as D (6 bases). Germline CDR1 is SGDLS and CDR2 is YYNGEE. Trimming shortened V by 2 bases and J by 5 bases, and 16 bases separated the two germline ends. CDR3 length: 16 residues. The CDR3 coding sequence is TGTGCCAGCAGCGTGACACCCGGGACAAGGAATGAAAAACTGTTTTTT. Its translation: CASSVTPGTRNEKLFF.

This clonotype was found a few times. The chain uses TRBV7-2 and TRBJ2-2, with D uncertain. V gave up 3 bases and J gave up 5 bases, with 13 bases separating them. CDR1 is SGHTA, CDR2 FQGNSA, per germline. CDR3 length: 15 residues. CDR3 DNA sequence: TGTGCCAGCAGCTTCATCTCGACTCAAACCGGGGAGCTGTTTTTT. The encoded protein is CASSFISTQTGELFF.

In this sample, this clonotype turned up many times. The chain combines TRBV10-2 with TRBJ2-2, with no clear D. The CDR3 has 14 residues. Germline values: CDR1 WSHSY, CDR2 SAAADI. V lost 6 bases, J lost 1 base, and 9 bases lay in between. The CDR3 DNA sequence: TGCGCCAGCAGCTCCCGGAGGAACACCGGGGAGCTGTTTTTT. Its protein is CASSSRRNTGELFF.

This clonotype has at least ten counts. The rearrangement joins TRBV7-3 to TRBJ2-3, with TRBD2 matching over 7 bases. Germline trimming cut 0 bases from V and 0 bases from J; bases unmatched to any gene: 9. The germline V gene has CDR1 SGHTA and CDR2 FQGTGA. The CDR3 contains 18 residues. CDR3 DNA: TGTGCCAGCAGCTTAACCTTCGGGGGGTCACCCAGCACAGATACGCAGTATTTT. Translating it yields CASSLTFGGSPSTDTQYF.

The CDR3 sequence: CASRGGGSRGLVETQYF. The CDR3 DNA sequence: TGTGCCAGCCGAGGAGGGGGGAGTCGAGGCCTCGTTGAGACCCAGTACTTC. The chain links TRBV28 to TRBJ2-5; the D call may be TRBD1 or TRBD2 (6 bases each). This CDR3 is built from 17 residues. The V gene's germline CDR1 is MDHEN and CDR2 SYDVKM. Trimming cost V 8 bases and J 5 bases, with 27 bases left between them.

The chain links TRBV12-3 or TRBV12-4 to TRBJ2-3; D perhaps matches TRBD2 (5 bases). The V gene lost 0 bases and the J gene lost 6 bases, with 13 bases spanning the gap. The CDR3 sequence is 15 residues long. The CDR3 DNA reads as TGTGCCAGCAGTTTAGCGGTTCCGGGGTCGGATACGCAGTATTTT. Its translation is CASSLAVPGSDTQYF.

This clonotype was observed at least ten times. The chain is built from TRBV9 and TRBJ1-3; D perhaps matches TRBD1 (5 bases). This CDR3 is built from 15 residues. Trimming shortened V by 4 bases and J by 0 bases, and 11 bases separated the two germline ends. CDR1 and CDR2 from the germline V gene are SGDLS and YYNGEE. The CDR3 protein is CASSPGRISGNTIYF. The CDR3 DNA sequence: TGTGCCAGCAGCCCGGGACGTATCTCTGGAAACACCATATATTTT.